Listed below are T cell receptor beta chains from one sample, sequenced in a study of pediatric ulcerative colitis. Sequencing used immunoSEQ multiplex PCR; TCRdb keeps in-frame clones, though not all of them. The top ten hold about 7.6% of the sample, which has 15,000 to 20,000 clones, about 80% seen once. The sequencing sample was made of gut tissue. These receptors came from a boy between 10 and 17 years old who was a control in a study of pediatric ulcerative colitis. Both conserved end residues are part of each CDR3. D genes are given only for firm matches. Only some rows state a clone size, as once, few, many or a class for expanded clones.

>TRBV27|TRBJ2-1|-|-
CARTFWGRNEQFF
TGTGCCAGGACCTTTTGGGGGCGCAATGAGCAGTTCTTC
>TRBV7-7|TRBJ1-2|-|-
CASSLDLTECGYTF
TGTGCCAGCAGCTTAGATCTGACAGAATGTGGCTACACCTTC
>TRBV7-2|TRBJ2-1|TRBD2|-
CASSLLGGSSYNEQFF
TGTGCCAGCAGCTTACTCGGGGGGAGCTCCTACAATGAGCAGTTCTTC
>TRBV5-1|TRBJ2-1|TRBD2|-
CASTGTSGRSEQFF
TGCGCCAGCACTGGGACTAGCGGGAGGAGCGAGCAGTTCTTC
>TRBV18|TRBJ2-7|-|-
CASSPSGGYYEQYF
TGTGCCAGCTCACCCTCGGGTGGGTACTACGAGCAGTACTTC
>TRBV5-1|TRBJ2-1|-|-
CASSLQGGAGIEQFF
TGCGCCAGCAGCCTCCAAGGCGGGGCGGGCATTGAGCAGTTCTTC
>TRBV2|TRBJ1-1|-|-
CASSVQEAAEAFF
TGTGCCAGCAGTGTACAGGAAGCGGCTGAAGCTTTCTTT
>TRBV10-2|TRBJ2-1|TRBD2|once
CAGGTSGYNEQFF
TGCGCCGGCGGGACTAGCGGATACAATGAGCAGTTCTTC
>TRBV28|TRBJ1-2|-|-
CASNFRAGLQYGYTF
TGTGCCAGCAACTTCAGGGCAGGGTTGCAGTATGGCTACACCTTC
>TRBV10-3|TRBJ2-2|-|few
CAIGGSVNTGELFF
TGTGCCATCGGGGGCAGCGTGAACACCGGGGAGCTGTTTTTT
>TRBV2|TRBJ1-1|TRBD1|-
CASSEMGGRGTFGTEAFF
TGTGCCAGCAGTGAAATGGGGGGCAGGGGGACTTTTGGGACTGAAGCTTTCTTT
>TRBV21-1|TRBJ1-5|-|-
CASSKRNRDREYQPQHF
TGTGCCAGCAGCAAGCGCAACCGGGACAGGGAATATCAGCCCCAGCATTTT
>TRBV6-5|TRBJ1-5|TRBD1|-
CASSADRVGPQHF
TGTGCCAGCAGTGCCGACAGGGTAGGTCCCCAGCATTTT
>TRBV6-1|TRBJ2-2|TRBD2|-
CASSEALGLAGFSAGELFF
TGTGCCAGCAGTGAAGCGCTCGGACTAGCGGGGTTTTCGGCCGGGGAGCTGTTTTTT
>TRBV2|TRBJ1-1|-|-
CASSGWGDTEAFF
TGTGCCAGCAGTGGATGGGGGGACACTGAAGCTTTCTTT
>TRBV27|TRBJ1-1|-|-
CASRVQVADTEAFF
TGTGCCAGCAGGGTCCAGGTTGCCGACACTGAAGCTTTCTTT
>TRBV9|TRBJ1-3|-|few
CASSVQGTGNTIYF
TGTGCCAGCAGCGTCCAGGGTACTGGAAACACCATATATTTT
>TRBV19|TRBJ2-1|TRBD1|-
CASSIGQGNNEQFF
TGTGCCAGTAGTATCGGACAGGGAAACAATGAGCAGTTCTTC
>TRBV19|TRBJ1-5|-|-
CASSIVWTEGNQPQHF
TGTGCCAGTAGTATAGTTTGGACGGAGGGCAATCAGCCCCAGCATTTT
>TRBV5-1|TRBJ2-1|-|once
CASSLAPELVSEQFF
TGCGCCAGCAGCTTGGCTCCGGAACTAGTTTCTGAGCAGTTCTTC
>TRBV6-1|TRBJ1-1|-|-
CASSELWQNTEAFF
TGTGCCAGCAGTGAACTCTGGCAGAACACTGAAGCTTTCTTT
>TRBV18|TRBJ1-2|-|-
CASSLGGADYGYTF
TGTGCCAGCTCCCTAGGGGGAGCAGACTATGGCTACACCTTC
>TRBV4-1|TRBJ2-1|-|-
CASSQGRGQGRYNEQFF
TGCGCCAGCAGCCAAGGGAGGGGGCAGGGAAGGTACAATGAGCAGTTCTTC
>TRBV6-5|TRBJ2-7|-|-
CASTDYYEQYF
TGTGCCAGCACCGATTACTACGAGCAGTACTTC
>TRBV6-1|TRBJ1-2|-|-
CAISEGRANYGYTF
TGTGCCATCAGTGAAGGCAGGGCAAACTATGGCTACACCTTC
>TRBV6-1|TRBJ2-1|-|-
CASSEEQGSYNEQFF
TGTGCCAGCAGTGAAGAACAGGGTAGCTACAATGAGCAGTTCTTC
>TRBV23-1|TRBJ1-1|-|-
CASSQSLRVTEAFF
TGCGCCAGCAGTCAATCCCTCAGGGTAACTGAAGCTTTCTTT
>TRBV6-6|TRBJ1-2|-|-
CASSSELYGYTF
TGTGCCAGCAGTTCCGAGTTATATGGCTACACCTTC
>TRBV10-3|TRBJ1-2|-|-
CAINSGNNYGYTF
TGTGCCATCAATTCAGGGAATAACTATGGCTACACCTTC
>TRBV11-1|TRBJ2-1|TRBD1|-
CASSRTGLRSFDNEQFF
TGTGCCAGCAGCCGGACAGGGTTACGTTCTTTCGACAATGAGCAGTTCTTC
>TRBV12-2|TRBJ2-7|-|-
CASRALGTGGPTEQYF
TGTGCAAGTCGCGCGCTCGGGACAGGGGGGCCTACCGAGCAGTACTTC
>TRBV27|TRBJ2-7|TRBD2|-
CASSRQRGDSYEQYF
TGTGCCAGCAGCCGTCAACGGGGGGACTCCTACGAGCAGTACTTC
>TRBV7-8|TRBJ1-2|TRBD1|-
CASSSPGQVLYGYTF
TGTGCCAGCAGCTCCCCGGGACAGGTCCTTTATGGCTACACCTTC
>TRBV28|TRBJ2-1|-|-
CASSPLKVPSYNEQFF
TGTGCCAGCAGTCCCCTCAAGGTTCCCTCCTACAATGAGCAGTTCTTC
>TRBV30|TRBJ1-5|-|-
CAWSGDAIRQPQHF
TGTGCCTGGAGTGGAGACGCTATCAGACAGCCCCAGCATTTT
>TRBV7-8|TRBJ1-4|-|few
CASSPGWEEKLFF
TGTGCCAGCAGTCCGGGATGGGAGGAAAAACTGTTTTTT
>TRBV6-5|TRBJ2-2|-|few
CASSQYTGELFF
TGTGCCAGCAGCCAATACACCGGGGAGCTGTTTTTT
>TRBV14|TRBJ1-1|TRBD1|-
CASSNRGLMNTEAFF
TGTGCCAGCTCAAACAGGGGGCTCATGAACACTGAAGCTTTCTTT
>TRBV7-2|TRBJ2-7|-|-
CASREPISYEQYF
TGTGCCAGCAGGGAACCTATTTCCTACGAGCAGTACTTC
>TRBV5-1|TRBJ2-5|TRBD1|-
CASSFPGGETQYF
TGCGCCAGCAGCTTTCCAGGGGGAGAGACCCAGTACTTC
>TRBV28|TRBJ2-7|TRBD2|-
CASSPQLAGASYEQYF
TGTGCCAGCAGTCCCCAACTAGCGGGAGCGTCCTACGAGCAGTACTTC
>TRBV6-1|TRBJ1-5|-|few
CASADGNQPQHF
TGTGCCAGCGCCGACGGTAACCAGCCCCAGCATTTT
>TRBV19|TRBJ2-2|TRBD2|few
CASSIAGGRAGELFF
TGTGCCAGTAGTATTGCGGGGGGAAGGGCCGGGGAGCTGTTTTTT
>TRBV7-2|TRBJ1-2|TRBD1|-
CASSSPTGATNYGYTF
TGTGCCAGCAGCTCCCCAACAGGGGCGACTAACTATGGCTACACCTTC
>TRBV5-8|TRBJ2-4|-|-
CASVFSGYGIQYF
TGTGCCAGTGTATTTTCAGGGTACGGCATTCAGTACTTC
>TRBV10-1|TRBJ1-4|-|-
CASSEGRSGATNEKLFF
TGCGCCAGCAGTGAGGGTCGGTCGGGAGCAACTAATGAAAAACTGTTTTTT
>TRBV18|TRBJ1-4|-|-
CASSQGLGREKLFF
TGTGCCAGCTCACAGGGGTTGGGGCGTGAAAAACTGTTTTTT
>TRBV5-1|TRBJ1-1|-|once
CASSLASDSEAFF
TGCGCCAGCAGCTTGGCCTCGGACAGTGAAGCTTTCTTT
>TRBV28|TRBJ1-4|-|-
CASSLRGAGATTNEKLFF
TGTGCCAGCAGTTTAAGGGGAGCAGGAGCCACAACTAATGAAAAACTGTTTTTT